Shown below are 12 T cell receptor beta chains from a single sample sequenced in a study of T cells in Graves' hyperthyroidism and ophthalmopathy. The source material, RNA transcripts, was used to amplify TCR beta CDR3 regions. The HTBI set primed first-round TCR CDR3 RT-PCR. TCRdb analysed the multiplex PCR reads with MiXCR anew, one entry per CDR3 protein. The table includes about 700,000 distinct CDR3 sequences, about 45% detected once. The specimen was peripheral blood or thyroid tissue (not recorded which). All receptors come from an adult man with Graves' disease, either hyperthyroidism or ophthalmopathy (not recorded which).

This clonotype was counted a single time. Possible read error: a much larger clone is one base away. The rearrangement uses TRBV10-3 and TRBJ1-1, with 9 bases matching TRBD1. Germline CDR1 reads ENHRY; CDR2 reads SYGVKD. The CDR3 covers 14 residues. V lost 3 bases, J lost 3 bases, and 2 bases stayed unmatched. CDR3 sequence reads: CAISEGQGHTEAFF. The DNA of the CDR3 is TGTGCCATCAGTGAAGGACAGGGGCACACTGAAGCTTTCTTT.

This sequence joins TRBV4-1 and TRBJ1-2; D is ambiguous. Trimming took off 1 base at V and 0 bases at J, with 6 bases between the two ends. This CDR3 spans 14 amino acids. In germline, CDR1 is MGHRA, CDR2 YSYEKL. The CDR3 DNA is TGCGCCAGCAGCCAAGGCACGACTAACTATGGCTACACCTTC. It is translated as CASSQGTTNYGYTF.

The V and J genes are TRBV15 and TRBJ1-2; D is possibly TRBD1 (5 bases). The CDR3 runs to 15 residues. Trimming left V 5 bases short and J 10 bases short, with 23 bases between. Germline CDR1 and CDR2: LNHNV and YYDKDF (reference sequence). The chain's CDR3 is CATSYWGGEKSVYTF. CDR3 nucleotides: TGTGCCACCAGCTACTGGGGGGGGGAGAAGTCTGTCTACACCTTC.

The chain combines TRBV29-1 with TRBJ1-1; D is unresolved. CDR1 and CDR2 from the germline V gene are SQVTM and ANQGSEA. The CDR3 consists of 13 residues. V lost 4 bases and J 5 bases, leaving 14 bases between the germline ends. The CDR3 sequence is CSVVRQQETEAFF. CDR3 DNA sequence: TGCAGCGTTGTCCGTCAGCAGGAAACTGAAGCTTTCTTT.

This rearrangement joins TRBV7-3 to TRBJ2-7; D is tentatively TRBD1 or TRBD2 (5 bases each). Germline lookup yields CDR1 SGHTA and CDR2 FQGTGA. V was clipped by 2 bases and J by 2 bases, with 10 bases between them. This CDR3 has 14 residues. Here the CDR3 DNA reads TGTGCCAGCAGCTTACTGCCGGGACCCTACGAGCAGTACTTC. Translated: CASSLLPGPYEQYF.

About this clonotype itself: A much larger clone differs by one base, so this may be a read error. V gene TRBV12-3 or TRBV12-4 combines with J gene TRBJ1-2, with a tentative D call TRBD1 (6 bases). The CDR3 is 13 amino acids. CDR3 nucleotides: TGTGCCGGCAGGCCCCAACAGGGCTATGGCTACACCTTC. It encodes CAGRPQQGYGYTF.

This clonotype was picked up a small number of times. This chain connects TRBV7-8 to TRBJ1-1; tentative D call: TRBD1 (5 bases). The CDR3 runs 16 residues. V lost 2 bases and J lost 1, with 14 bases in between. CDR1 is SGHVS and CDR2 is FQNEAQ in the germline V gene. The CDR3 DNA is TGTGCCAGCAGCTTACGAAGGACACGGACGAACACTGAAGCTTTCTTT. Protein product: CASSLRRTRTNTEAFF.

This clonotype was observed a few times. The chain recombines TRBV5-6 with TRBJ1-2; TRBD1 matches 9 bases. Germline loops: CDR1 SGHDT, CDR2 YYEEEE. This CDR3 is 15 amino acids long. Losses at the gene ends were 6 bases for V and 4 bases for J; bases not matched to a gene: 10. Here the CDR3 reads CASIKTGTGPYGYTF. DNA of the CDR3: TGTGCCAGCATCAAGACCGGGACAGGGCCCTATGGCTACACCTTC.

The chain combines TRBV19 with TRBJ1-2; the D gene is possibly TRBD1 (5 bases). The CDR3 covers 15 residues. Germline CDR1 is LNHDA and CDR2 is SQIVND (reference sequence). Trimming left V 3 bases short and J 4 bases short, with 15 bases between. The CDR3 region has the DNA TGTGCCAGTAGTATCAGCCAGGGCAGTGGCTATGGCTACACCTTC. Amino acids: CASSISQGSGYGYTF.

Worth noting for this clonotype: An end of the junction does not agree with germline; a read error may underlie this. The chain couples TRBV7-9 to TRBJ2-7, with TRBD2 matching 12 bases. The CDR3 length is 17 residues. In germline, CDR1 is SEHNR, CDR2 FQNEAQ (reference sequence). The CDR3 DNA is TGCGCCAGCAGCCCGCGACTAGCGGGAGCCATCTCCTACGAGCAGTACTTC. It is translated as CASSPRLAGAISYEQYF.

Points on this clonotype: A read error may produce the germline difference seen at one junction end. This CDR3 is CASSPVRGPRQYF. CDR3 bases: TGCGCCAGCAGCCCAGTTCGGGGGCCTCGGCAGTACTTC. The genes are TRBV7-2 and TRBJ2-7, with D perhaps given as TRBD1 or TRBD2 (6 bases each). Germline V lookup: CDR1 SGHTA, CDR2 FQGNSA. The CDR3 covers 13 residues. The full variable domain, rest sourced from reference TRBV7-2 and TRBJ2-7, is GAGVSQSPSNKVTEKGKDVELRCDPISGHTALYWYRQSLGQGLEFLIYFQGNSAPDKSGLPSDRFSAERTGGSVSTLTIQRTQQEDSAVYLCASSPVRGPRQYFGPGTRLTVT.

This clonotype has at least ten counts. CDR3 residues: CASSEQGATEAFF. The CDR3 region has the DNA TGCGCCAGCAGTGAACAGGGGGCGACTGAAGCTTTCTTT. This sequence joins TRBV10-1 and TRBJ1-1; 9 bases align to TRBD1. The trim removed 3 bases at V and 5 bases at J, leaving 1 base unmatched. This CDR3 comprises 13 residues. The germline CDR1 and CDR2 sequences are WNHNN and SYGVQD (reference sequence).